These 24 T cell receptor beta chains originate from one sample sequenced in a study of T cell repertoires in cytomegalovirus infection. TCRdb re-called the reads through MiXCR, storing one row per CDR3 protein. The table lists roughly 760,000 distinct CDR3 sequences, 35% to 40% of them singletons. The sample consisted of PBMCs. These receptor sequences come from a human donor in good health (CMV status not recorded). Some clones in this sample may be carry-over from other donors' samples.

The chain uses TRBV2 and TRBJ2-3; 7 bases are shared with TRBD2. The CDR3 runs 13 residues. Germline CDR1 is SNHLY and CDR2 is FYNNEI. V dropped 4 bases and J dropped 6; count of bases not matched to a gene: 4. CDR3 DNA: TGTGCCAGCAGTGGGGGGGGGAAGGATACGCAGTATTTT. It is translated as CASSGGGKDTQYF.

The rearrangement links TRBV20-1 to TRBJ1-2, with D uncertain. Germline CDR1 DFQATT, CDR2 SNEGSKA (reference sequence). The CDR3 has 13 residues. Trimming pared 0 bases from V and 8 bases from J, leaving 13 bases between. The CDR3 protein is CSAREGWGVGYTF. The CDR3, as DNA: TGCAGTGCTAGAGAGGGTTGGGGAGTAGGCTACACCTTC.

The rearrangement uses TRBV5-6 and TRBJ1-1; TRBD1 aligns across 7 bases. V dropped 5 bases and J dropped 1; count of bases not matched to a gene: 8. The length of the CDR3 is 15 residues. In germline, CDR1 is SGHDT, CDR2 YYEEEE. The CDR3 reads CASRYRQGRNTEAFF. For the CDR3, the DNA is TGTGCCAGCAGATATCGACAGGGACGGAACACTGAAGCTTTCTTT. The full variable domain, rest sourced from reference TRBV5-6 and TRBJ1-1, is DAGVTQSPTHLIKTRGQQVTLRCSPKSGHDTVSWYQQALGQGPQFIFQYYEEEERQRGNFPDRFSGHQFPNYSSELNVNALLLGDSALYLCASRYRQGRNTEAFFGQGTRLTVV.

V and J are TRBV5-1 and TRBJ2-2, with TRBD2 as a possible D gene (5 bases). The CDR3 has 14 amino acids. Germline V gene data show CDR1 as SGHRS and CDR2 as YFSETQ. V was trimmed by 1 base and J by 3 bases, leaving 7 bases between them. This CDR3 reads CASSLRRDTGELFF. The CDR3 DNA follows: TGCGCCAGCAGCTTGAGGCGGGACACCGGGGAGCTGTTTTTT.

For the CDR3, the DNA is TGTGCCAGCAGTTTCCGGGACAGGGGCACAGATACGCAGTATTTT. It yields the protein CASSFRDRGTDTQYF. The chain is built from TRBV5-5 and TRBJ2-3; 9 bases are shared with TRBD1. This CDR3 has 15 residues. In germline, CDR1 is SGHKS, CDR2 YYEKEE (reference sequence). V lost 5 bases and J lost 1; bases outside the gene matches: 5.

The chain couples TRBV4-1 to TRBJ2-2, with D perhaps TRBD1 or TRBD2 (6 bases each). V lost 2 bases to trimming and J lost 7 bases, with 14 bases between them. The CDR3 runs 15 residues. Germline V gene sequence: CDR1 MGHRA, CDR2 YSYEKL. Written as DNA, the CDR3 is TGCGCCAGCAGCCAACCGGGGGCAAGTGGCGGGGAGCTGTTTTTT. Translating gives CASSQPGASGGELFF.

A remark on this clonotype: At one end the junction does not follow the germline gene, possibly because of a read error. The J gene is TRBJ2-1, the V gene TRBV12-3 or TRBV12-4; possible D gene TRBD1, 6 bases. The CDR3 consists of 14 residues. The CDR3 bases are TGTTCCAGCAGTACAAACGACCCGGGACACGGCACATTCTTC. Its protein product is CSSSTNDPGHGTFF.

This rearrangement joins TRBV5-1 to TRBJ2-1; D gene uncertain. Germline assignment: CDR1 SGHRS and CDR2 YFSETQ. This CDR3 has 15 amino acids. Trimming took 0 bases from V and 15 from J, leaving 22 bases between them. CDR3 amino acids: CASSLGKPELWGSFF. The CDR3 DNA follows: TGCGCCAGCAGCTTGGGGAAACCGGAGTTGTGGGGATCGTTCTTC. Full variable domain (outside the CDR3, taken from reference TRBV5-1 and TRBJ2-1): KAGVTQTPRYLIKTRGQQVTLSCSPISGHRSVSWYQQTPGQGLQFLFEYFSETQRNKGNFPGRFSGRQFSNSRSEMNVSTLELGDSALYLCASSLGKPELWGSFFGPGTRLTVL.

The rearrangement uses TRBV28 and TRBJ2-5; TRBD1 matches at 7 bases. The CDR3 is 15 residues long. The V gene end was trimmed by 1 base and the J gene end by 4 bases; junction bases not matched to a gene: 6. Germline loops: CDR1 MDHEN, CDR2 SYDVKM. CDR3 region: CASSLSLDRVETQYF. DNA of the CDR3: TGTGCCAGCAGTTTATCCCTAGACAGGGTAGAGACCCAGTACTTC.

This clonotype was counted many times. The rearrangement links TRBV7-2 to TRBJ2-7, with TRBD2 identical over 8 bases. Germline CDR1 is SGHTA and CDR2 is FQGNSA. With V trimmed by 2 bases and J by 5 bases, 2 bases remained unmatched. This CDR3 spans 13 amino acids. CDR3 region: CASSLPTSDEQYF. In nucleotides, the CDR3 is TGTGCCAGCAGCTTACCGACTAGCGACGAGCAGTACTTC.

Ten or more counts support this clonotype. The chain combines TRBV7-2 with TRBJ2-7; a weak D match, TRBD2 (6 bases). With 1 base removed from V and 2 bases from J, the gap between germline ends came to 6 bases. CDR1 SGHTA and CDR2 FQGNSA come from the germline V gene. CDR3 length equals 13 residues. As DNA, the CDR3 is TGTGCCAGCAGCTTAGGGACTACCTACGAGCAGTACTTC. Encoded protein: CASSLGTTYEQYF.

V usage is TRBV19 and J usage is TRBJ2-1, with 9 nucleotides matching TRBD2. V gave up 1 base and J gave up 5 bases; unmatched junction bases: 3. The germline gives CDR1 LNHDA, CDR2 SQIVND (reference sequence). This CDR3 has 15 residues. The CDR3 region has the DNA TGTGCCAGTAGTATAGTTGCGGGAGGGAACAATGAGCAGTTCTTC. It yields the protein CASSIVAGGNNEQFF. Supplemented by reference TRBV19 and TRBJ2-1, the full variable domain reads DGGITQSPKYLFRKEGQNVTLSCEQNLNHDAMYWYRQDPGQGLRLIYYSQIVNDFQKGDIAEGYSVSREKKESFPLTVTSAQKNPTAFYLCASSIVAGGNNEQFFGPGTRLTVL.

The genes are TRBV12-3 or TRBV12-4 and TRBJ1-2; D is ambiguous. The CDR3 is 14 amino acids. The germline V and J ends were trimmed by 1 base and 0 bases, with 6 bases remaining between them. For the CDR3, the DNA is TGTGCCAGCAGTTTAGGCAGTTCTAACTATGGCTACACCTTC. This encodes CASSLGSSNYGYTF.

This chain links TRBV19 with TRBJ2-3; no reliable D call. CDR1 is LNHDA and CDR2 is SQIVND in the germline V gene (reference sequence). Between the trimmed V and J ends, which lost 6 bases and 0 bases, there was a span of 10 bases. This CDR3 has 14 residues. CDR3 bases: TGTGCCAGTAGGCGCATTGGAAGCACAGATACGCAGTATTTT. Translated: CASRRIGSTDTQYF.

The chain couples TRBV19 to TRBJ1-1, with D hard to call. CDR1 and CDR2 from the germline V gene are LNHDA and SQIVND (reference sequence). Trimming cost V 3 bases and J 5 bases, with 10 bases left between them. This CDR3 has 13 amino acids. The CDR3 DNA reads TGTGCCAGTAGTATTTATCCGGCGACTGAAGCTTTCTTT. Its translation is CASSIYPATEAFF.

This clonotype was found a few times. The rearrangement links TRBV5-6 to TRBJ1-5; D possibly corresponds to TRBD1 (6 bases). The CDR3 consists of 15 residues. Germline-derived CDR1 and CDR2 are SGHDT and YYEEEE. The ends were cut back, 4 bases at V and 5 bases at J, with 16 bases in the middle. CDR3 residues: CASSKTGNRYQPQHF. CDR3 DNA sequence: TGTGCCAGCAGCAAGACAGGAAATCGGTATCAGCCCCAGCATTTT.

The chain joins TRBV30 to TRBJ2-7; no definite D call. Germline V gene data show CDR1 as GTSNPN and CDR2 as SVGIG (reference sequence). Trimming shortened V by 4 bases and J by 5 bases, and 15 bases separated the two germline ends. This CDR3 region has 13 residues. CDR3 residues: CAWKGMVLDEQYF. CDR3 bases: TGTGCCTGGAAGGGTATGGTCCTAGACGAGCAGTACTTC. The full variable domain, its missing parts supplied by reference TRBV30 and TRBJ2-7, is SQTIHQWPATLVQPVGSPLSLECTVEGTSNPNLYWYRQAAGRGLQLLFYSVGIGQISSEVPQNLSASRPQDRQFILSSKKLLLSDSGFYLCAWKGMVLDEQYFGPGTRLTVT.

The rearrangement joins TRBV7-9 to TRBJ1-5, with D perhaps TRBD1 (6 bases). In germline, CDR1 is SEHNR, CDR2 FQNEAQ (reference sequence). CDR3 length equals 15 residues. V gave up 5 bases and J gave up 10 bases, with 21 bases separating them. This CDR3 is CASSPGGQFIGPQHF. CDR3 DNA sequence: TGTGCCAGCAGCCCGGGGGGGCAGTTCATCGGTCCCCAGCATTTT.

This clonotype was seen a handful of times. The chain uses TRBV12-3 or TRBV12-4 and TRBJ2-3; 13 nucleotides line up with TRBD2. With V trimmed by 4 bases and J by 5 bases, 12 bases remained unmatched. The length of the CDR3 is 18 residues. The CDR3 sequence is CASSWGLAGPRGGDTQYF. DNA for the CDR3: TGTGCCAGCAGTTGGGGACTAGCGGGACCACGAGGCGGAGATACGCAGTATTTT.

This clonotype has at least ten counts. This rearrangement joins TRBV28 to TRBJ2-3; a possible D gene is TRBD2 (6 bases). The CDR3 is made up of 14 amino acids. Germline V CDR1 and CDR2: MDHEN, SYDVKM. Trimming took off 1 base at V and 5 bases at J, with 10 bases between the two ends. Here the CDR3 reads CASSLSGDGDTQYF. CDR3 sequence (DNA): TGTGCCAGCAGTTTATCGGGAGATGGAGATACGCAGTATTTT.

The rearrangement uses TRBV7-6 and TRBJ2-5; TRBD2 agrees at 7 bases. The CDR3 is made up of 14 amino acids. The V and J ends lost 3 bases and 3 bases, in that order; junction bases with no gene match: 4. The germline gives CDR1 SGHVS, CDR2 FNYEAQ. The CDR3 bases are TGTGCCAGCAGCTTGCCTGGGGGGGAAGAGACCCAGTACTTC. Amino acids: CASSLPGGEETQYF.

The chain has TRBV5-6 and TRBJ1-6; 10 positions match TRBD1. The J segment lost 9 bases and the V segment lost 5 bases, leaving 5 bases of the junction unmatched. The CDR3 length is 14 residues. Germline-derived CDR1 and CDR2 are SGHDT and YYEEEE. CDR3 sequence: CASSFRDRGSPLHF. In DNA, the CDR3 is TGTGCCAGCAGTTTCCGGGACAGGGGTTCACCCCTCCACTTT.

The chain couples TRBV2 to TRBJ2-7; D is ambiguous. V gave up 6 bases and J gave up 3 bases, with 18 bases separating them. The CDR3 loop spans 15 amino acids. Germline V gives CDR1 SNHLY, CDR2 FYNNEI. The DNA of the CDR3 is TGTGCCAGCAGGGACCACTGGACGGATTACTACGAGCAGTACTTC. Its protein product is CASRDHWTDYYEQYF.

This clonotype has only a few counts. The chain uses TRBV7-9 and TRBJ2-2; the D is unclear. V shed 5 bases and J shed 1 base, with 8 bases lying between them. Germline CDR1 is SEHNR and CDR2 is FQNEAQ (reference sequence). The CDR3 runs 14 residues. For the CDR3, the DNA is TGTGCCAGCAGCCCGTGGGGGAACACCGGGGAGCTGTTTTTT. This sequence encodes CASSPWGNTGELFF.